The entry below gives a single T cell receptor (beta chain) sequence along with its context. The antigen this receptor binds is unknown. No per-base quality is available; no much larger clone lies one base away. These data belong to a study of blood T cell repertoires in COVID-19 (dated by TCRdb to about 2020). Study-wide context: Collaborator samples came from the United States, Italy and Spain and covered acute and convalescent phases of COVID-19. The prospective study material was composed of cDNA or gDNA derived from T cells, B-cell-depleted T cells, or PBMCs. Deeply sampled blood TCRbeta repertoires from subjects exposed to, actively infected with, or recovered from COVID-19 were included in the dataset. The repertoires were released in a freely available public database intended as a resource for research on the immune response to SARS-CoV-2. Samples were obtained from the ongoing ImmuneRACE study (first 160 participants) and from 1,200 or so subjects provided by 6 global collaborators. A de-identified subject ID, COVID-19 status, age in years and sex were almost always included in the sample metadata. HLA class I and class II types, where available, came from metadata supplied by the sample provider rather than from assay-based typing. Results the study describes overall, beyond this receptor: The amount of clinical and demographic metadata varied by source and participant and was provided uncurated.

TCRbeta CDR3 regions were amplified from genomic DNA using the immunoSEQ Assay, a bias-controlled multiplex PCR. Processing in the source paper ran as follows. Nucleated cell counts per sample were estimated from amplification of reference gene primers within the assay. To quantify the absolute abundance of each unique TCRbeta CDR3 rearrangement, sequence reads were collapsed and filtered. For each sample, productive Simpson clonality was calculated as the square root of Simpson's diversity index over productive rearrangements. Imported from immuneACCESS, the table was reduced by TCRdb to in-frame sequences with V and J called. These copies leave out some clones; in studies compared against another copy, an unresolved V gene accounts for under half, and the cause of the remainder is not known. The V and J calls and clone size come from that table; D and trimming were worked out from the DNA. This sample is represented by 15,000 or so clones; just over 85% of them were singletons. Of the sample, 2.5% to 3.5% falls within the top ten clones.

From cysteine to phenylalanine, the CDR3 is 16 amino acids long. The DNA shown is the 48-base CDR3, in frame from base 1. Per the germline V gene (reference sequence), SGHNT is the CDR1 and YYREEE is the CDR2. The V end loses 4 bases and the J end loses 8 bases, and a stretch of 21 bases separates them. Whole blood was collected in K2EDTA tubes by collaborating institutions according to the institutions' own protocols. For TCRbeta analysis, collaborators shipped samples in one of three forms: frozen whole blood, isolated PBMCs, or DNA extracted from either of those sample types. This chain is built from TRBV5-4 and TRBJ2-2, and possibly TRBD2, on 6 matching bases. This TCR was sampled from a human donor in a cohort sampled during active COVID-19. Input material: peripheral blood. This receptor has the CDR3 CASSEDYRTRLGELFF. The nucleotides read TGTGCCAGCAGCGAGGACTATCGGACAAGGCTAGGGGAGCTGTTTTTT. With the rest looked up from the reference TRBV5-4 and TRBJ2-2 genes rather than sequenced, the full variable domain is ETGVTQSPTHLIKTRGQQVTLRCSSQSGHNTVSWYQQALGQGPQFIFQYYREEENGRGNFPPRFSGLQFPNYSSELNVNALELDDSALYLCASSEDYRTRLGELFFGEGSRLTVL.